The 20 T cell receptor beta chains listed next were all sequenced from one sample in a study of long-term antiretroviral therapy in people with HIV. At the survey level, the v3.0 immunoSEQ assay was run. Produced via immunoSEQ multiplex PCR; TCRdb's table is partial and in-frame only. The repertoire consists of around 35,000 clones, with around 97% occurring once and the leading ten covering roughly 2.9%. This material consisted of unsorted PBMCs, taken 6.9 years after starting antiretroviral therapy. The origin of the receptors is a young man with HIV.

The table lists this clone with a count of one. This chain's CDR3 is CASSLVGLGDEQYF. The CDR3 nucleotides read TGTGCCAGCAGCTTAGTGGGACTTGGGGACGAGCAGTACTTC. The chain recombines TRBV7-8 with TRBJ2-7; tentative D call: TRBD2 (6 bases). Germline CDR1 reads SGHVS; CDR2 reads FQNEAQ. V dropped 1 base and J dropped 5 bases, with 12 bases sitting between them. The CDR3 totals 14 residues. The variable domain in full, with the rest retrieved from reference TRBV7-8 and TRBJ2-7, is GAGVSQSPRYKVAKRGQDVALRCDPISGHVSLFWYQQALGQGPEFLTYFQNEAQLDKSGLPSDRFFAERPEGSVSTLKIQRTQQEDSAVYLCASSLVGLGDEQYFGPGTRLTVT.

J is TRBJ1-2 and V is TRBV7-9, with D tentatively TRBD1 (5 bases). Germline CDR1 and CDR2: SEHNR and FQNEAQ (reference sequence). V dropped 5 bases and J dropped 1 base, with 14 bases sitting between them. This CDR3 is built from 15 residues. For the CDR3, the DNA is TGTGCCAGCAGCCAAACCCAGGGAGATAACTATGGCTACACCTTC. Translation gives CASSQTQGDNYGYTF.

The V call is TRBV7-2, the J call TRBJ1-1, with 10 bases lining up with TRBD1. Germline V gives CDR1 SGHTA, CDR2 FQGNSA. The CDR3 has 14 residues. The trim removed 5 bases at V and 2 bases at J, leaving 2 bases unmatched. This chain's CDR3 is CASSRDRGNTEAFF. The CDR3, as DNA: TGTGCCAGCAGCCGGGACAGGGGTAACACTGAAGCTTTCTTT.

This clone is a singleton in its sample. The gene calls are TRBV5-6 and TRBJ1-2, with a tentative D call TRBD1 (5 bases). The ends were cut back, 0 bases at V and 2 bases at J, with 14 bases in the middle. This CDR3 region has 16 residues. In germline, CDR1 is SGHDT, CDR2 YYEEEE. The CDR3 nucleotides are TGTGCCAGCAGCTTGGGGGGACTTTACCAGAACTATGGCTACACCTTC. It is translated as CASSLGGLYQNYGYTF.

V usage is TRBV7-9 and J usage is TRBJ2-4; D not resolved. V lost 5 bases, J lost 0 bases, and 14 bases lay in between. Germline V gene lookup returns CDR1 SEHNR and CDR2 FQNEAQ (reference sequence). CDR3 length equals 16 residues. This CDR3 is CASSPGRILAKNIQYF. Written as DNA, the CDR3 is TGTGCCAGCAGCCCCGGACGGATTCTAGCCAAAAACATTCAGTACTTC.

This clone was seen just once. CDR3 amino acids: CASSLEGGLHNEQFF. The CDR3 bases are TGCGCCAGCAGCTTGGAAGGGGGTTTGCACAATGAGCAGTTCTTC. The chain employs TRBV5-1 and TRBJ2-1; D may be TRBD1 (6 bases). The V end lost 0 bases, the J end lost 5 bases, and 12 bases lay between the germline ends. CDR3 length: 15 residues. Germline-derived CDR1 and CDR2 are SGHRS and YFSETQ. Variable domain in full (rest from reference TRBV5-1 and TRBJ2-1): KAGVTQTPRYLIKTRGQQVTLSCSPISGHRSVSWYQQTPGQGLQFLFEYFSETQRNKGNFPGRFSGRQFSNSRSEMNVSTLELGDSALYLCASSLEGGLHNEQFFGPGTRLTVL.

The chain uses TRBV12-5 and TRBJ2-5; 15 bases align to TRBD2. The CDR3 runs 16 residues. Germline CDR1 reads LGHNT; CDR2 reads FRNRAP. The ends lost 4 bases at V and 4 bases at J; junction bases unmatched: 4. The CDR3, as DNA: TGTGCTAGTGGTTCGCCGGGACTAGCGGGAGGAGAGACCCAGTACTTC. Protein sequence: CASGSPGLAGGETQYF.

The V gene is TRBV29-1, the J gene TRBJ2-5; no clear D. There are 10 residues in the CDR3. Germline CDR1 SQVTM, CDR2 ANQGSEA. The V end was cut by 8 bases, the J end by 5 bases, with 9 bases between. CDR3 nucleotide sequence: TGCAGCTTGGCCTGGGAGACCCAGTACTTC. As protein: CSLAWETQYF.

V is TRBV30 and J is TRBJ2-2; D is possibly TRBD1 or TRBD2 (6 bases each). Trimming left V 3 bases short and J 4 bases short, with 9 bases between. Germline values: CDR1 GTSNPN, CDR2 SVGIG (reference sequence). The CDR3 totals 13 residues. For the CDR3, the DNA is TGTGCCTGGAGAGGGGGGCGCACCGGGGAGCTGTTTTTT. Its translation is CAWRGGRTGELFF.

The chain recombines TRBV18 with TRBJ2-7; 14 nucleotides agree with TRBD2. CDR3 size: 14 residues. The V and J ends lost 6 bases and 6 bases, in that order; junction bases with no gene match: 4. Germline V CDR1 and CDR2: KGHSH, LQKENI. In DNA form, the CDR3 reads TGTGCCAGCTCCGGGACTAGCGGGAGTAGCGAGCAGTACTTC. Encoded protein: CASSGTSGSSEQYF.

The rearrangement uses TRBV5-5 and TRBJ2-1; perhaps D is TRBD1 or TRBD2 (5 bases each). Trimming pared 1 base from V and 10 bases from J, leaving 9 bases between. Germline V gene data show CDR1 as SGHKS and CDR2 as YYEKEE (reference sequence). The CDR3 extends over 12 amino acids. CDR3 protein: CASSLIGGEQFF. The CDR3 DNA reads TGTGCCAGCAGCTTGATTGGGGGAGAGCAGTTCTTC.

The V and J genes are TRBV4-3 and TRBJ2-7, with 8 bases matching TRBD1. The length of the CDR3 is 16 residues. V was pared by 4 bases and J by 2 bases, with 10 bases of the junction left unmatched. CDR1 is LGHNA and CDR2 is YSLEER in the germline V gene. CDR3 nucleotide sequence: TGCGCCAGCAGCCCAGACGGACAGGGTGACGCCTACGAGCAGTACTTC. Amino acid sequence: CASSPDGQGDAYEQYF.

The chain recombines TRBV20-1 with TRBJ2-7; 7 bases are shared with TRBD2. The CDR3 is 11 amino acids. CDR1 is DFQATT, CDR2 SNEGSKA, per germline (reference sequence). V gave up 6 bases and J gave up 3 bases; unmatched junction bases: 2. CDR3 protein: CSAWGGYEQYF. CDR3 DNA sequence: TGCAGTGCCTGGGGGGGCTACGAGCAGTACTTC.

The rearrangement links TRBV6-5 to TRBJ2-5, with D possibly TRBD2 on 5 matching bases. In germline, CDR1 is MNHEY, CDR2 SVGAGI. V lost 5 bases and J lost 5, with 12 bases in between. The CDR3 is made up of 13 amino acids. The CDR3 DNA reads as TGTGCCAGCAGTCGAGGGATTCGGGAGACCCAGTACTTC. It codes for CASSRGIRETQYF.

The chain combines TRBV5-6 with TRBJ2-3; TRBD2 matches at 8 bases. Germline CDR1 reads SGHDT; CDR2 reads YYEEEE. The CDR3 length is 13 residues. V lost 2 bases and J lost 7; bases outside the gene matches: 3. CDR3 in DNA: TGTGCCAGCAGCTTAGCGGGGGTAAATACGCAGTATTTT. Translation gives CASSLAGVNTQYF.

CDR3 residues: CASSQAARMNTEAFF. For the CDR3, the DNA is TGTGCCAGCAGCCAAGCAGCGAGAATGAACACTGAAGCTTTCTTT. The chain has TRBV4-2 and TRBJ1-1; no clear D gene. The germline V and J ends were trimmed by 1 base and 0 bases, with 9 bases remaining between them. The CDR3 length is 15 residues. Germline V gene lookup returns CDR1 LGHNA and CDR2 YNFKEQ.

This chain connects TRBV20-1 to TRBJ2-1; 7 nucleotides align to TRBD2. Germline CDR1 and CDR2: DFQATT and SNEGSKA (reference sequence). V shed 5 bases and J 9 bases; nucleotides not matched to a gene: 4. The CDR3 is 11 amino acids. The CDR3 nucleotides are TGCAGTGCTGCGGGGGAAGGTGAGCAGTTCTTC. Its translation: CSAAGEGEQFF.

The chain carries TRBV4-3 and TRBJ2-1; 8 nucleotides line up with TRBD2. The CDR3 is made up of 16 amino acids. V lost 4 bases and J lost 5; bases outside the gene matches: 10. Germline lookup yields CDR1 LGHNA and CDR2 YSLEER. The CDR3 DNA reads as TGCGCCAGCAGCCTAGTTTTAGCGGGAATGCACAATGAGCAGTTCTTC. Amino acid sequence: CASSLVLAGMHNEQFF.

The gene calls are TRBV13 and TRBJ2-7; maybe TRBD1 (6 bases). CDR1 and CDR2 (germline): PRHDT, FYEKMQ (reference sequence). CDR3 length equals 16 residues. The ends were cut back, 5 bases at V and 3 bases at J, with 20 bases in the middle. The CDR3 reads CASSGQYRDLNYEQYF. Here the CDR3 DNA reads TGTGCCAGCAGCGGCCAATACAGGGATTTAAACTACGAGCAGTACTTC.

The rearrangement joins TRBV19 to TRBJ1-5; a weak D match, TRBD1 (5 bases). The V and J ends lost 4 bases and 7 bases respectively, with 11 bases between them. This CDR3 is built from 13 residues. Germline values: CDR1 LNHDA, CDR2 SQIVND (reference sequence). This chain's CDR3 is CASSTGPKQPQHF. The CDR3 DNA follows: TGTGCCAGTAGTACAGGGCCGAAACAGCCCCAGCATTTT.